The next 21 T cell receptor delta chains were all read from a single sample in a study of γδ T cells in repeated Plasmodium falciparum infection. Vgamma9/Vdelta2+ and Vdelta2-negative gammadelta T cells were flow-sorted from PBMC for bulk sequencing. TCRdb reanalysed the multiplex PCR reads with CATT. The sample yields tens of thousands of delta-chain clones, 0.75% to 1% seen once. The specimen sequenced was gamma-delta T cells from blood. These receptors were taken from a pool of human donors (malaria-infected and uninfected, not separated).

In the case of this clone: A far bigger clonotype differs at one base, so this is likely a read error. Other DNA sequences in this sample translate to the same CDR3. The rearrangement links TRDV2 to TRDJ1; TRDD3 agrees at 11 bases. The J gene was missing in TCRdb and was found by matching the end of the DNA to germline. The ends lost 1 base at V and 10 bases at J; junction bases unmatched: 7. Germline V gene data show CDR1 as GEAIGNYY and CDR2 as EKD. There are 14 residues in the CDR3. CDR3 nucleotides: TGTGCCTGTGACACTGTGGGGGATACGAGACGACTCATCTTT. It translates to CACDTVGDTRRLIF.

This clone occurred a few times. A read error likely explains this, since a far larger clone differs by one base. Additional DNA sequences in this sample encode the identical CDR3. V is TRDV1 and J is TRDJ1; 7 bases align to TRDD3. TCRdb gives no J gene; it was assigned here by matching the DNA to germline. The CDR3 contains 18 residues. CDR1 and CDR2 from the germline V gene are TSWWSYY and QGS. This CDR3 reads CALGAPPQYWGRTDKLIF. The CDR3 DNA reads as TGTGCCCTTGGCGCCCCTCCTCAGTACTGGGGACGCACCGATAAACTCATCTTT.

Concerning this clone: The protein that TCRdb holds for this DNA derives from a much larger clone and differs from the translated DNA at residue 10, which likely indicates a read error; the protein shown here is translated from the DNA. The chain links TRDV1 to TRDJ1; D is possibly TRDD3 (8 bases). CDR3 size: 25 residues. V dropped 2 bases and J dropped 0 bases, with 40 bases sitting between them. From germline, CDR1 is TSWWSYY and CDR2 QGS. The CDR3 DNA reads TGTGCTCTTGGGGAAGCGCCACCCCCGGTTTCCTACCCTTACTGGGGGCTGGAGTACACCGATAAACTCATCTTT. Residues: CALGEAPPPVSYPYWGLEYTDKLIF.

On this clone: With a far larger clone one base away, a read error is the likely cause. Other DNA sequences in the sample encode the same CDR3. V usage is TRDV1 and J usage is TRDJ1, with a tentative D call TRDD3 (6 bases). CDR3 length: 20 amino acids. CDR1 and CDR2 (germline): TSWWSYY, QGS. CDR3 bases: TGTGCTCTTGGGGAATTGGGCGTACTGGGAGTATGGGGGTCCACCGATAAGCTCATCTTT. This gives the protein CALGELGVLGVWGSTDKLIF.

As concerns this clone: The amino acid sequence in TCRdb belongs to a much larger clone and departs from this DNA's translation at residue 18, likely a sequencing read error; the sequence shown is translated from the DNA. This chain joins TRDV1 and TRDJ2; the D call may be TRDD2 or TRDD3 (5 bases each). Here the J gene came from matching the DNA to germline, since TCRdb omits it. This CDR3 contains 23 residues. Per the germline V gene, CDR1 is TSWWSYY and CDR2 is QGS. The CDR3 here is CALGELLPLLYYLGPSLAAQLFF. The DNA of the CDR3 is TGTGCTCTTGGGGAACTGTTGCCTCTCCTATACTACTTGGGGCCCTCTTTGGCAGCACAACTCTTCTTT.

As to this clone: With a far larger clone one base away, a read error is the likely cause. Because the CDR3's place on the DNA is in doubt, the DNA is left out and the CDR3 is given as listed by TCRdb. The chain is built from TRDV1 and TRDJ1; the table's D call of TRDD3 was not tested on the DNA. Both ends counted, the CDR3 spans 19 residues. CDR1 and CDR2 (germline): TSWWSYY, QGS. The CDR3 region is CALVGVGIWRSLGPDKLIF.

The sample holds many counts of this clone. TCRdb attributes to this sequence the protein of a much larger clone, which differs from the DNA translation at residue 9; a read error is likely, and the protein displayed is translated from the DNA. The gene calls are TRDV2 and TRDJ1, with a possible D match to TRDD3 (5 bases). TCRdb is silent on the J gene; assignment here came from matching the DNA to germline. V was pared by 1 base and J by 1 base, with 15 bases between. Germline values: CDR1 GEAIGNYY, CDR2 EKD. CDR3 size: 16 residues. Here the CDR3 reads CACDTVGGEPTDKLIF. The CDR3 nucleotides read TGTGCCTGTGACACGGTGGGAGGGGAACCCACCGATAAACTCATCTTT.

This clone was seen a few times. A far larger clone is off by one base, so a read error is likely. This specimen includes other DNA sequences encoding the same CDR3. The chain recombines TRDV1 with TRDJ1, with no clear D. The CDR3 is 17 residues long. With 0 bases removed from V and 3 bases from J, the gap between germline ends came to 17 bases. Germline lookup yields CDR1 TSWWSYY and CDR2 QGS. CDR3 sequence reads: CALGELRPLKGADKLIF. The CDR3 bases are TGTGCTCTTGGGGAACTTCGCCCGTTAAAAGGCGCCGATAAACTCATCTTT.

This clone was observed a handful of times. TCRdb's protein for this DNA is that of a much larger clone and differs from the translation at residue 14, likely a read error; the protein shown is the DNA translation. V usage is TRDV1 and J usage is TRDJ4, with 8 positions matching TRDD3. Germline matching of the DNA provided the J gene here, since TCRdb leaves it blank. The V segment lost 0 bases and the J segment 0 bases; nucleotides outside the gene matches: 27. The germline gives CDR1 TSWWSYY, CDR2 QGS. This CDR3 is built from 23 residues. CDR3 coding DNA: TGTGCTCTTGGGGAACTTCCAACCCGATCCATACTGGGGGGTACGCTAACTCCCAGACCCCTGATCTTT. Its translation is CALGELPTRSILGGTLTPRPLIF.

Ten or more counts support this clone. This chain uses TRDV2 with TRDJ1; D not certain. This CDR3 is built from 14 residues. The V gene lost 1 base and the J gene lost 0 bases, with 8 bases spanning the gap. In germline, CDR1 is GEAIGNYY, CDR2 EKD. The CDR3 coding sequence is TGTGCCTGTGACACTTTCGCCCACACCGATAAACTCATCTTT. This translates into CACDTFAHTDKLIF.

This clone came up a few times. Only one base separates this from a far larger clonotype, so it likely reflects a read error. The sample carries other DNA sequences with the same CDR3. CDR3 sequence reads: CALGATPQTVIGGYVFTDKLIF. The CDR3 nucleotides read TGTGCTCTTGGGGCAACCCCTCAAACCGTGATTGGAGGATACGTCTTCACCGATAAACTCATCTTT. The V and J genes are TRDV1 and TRDJ1, with 7 bases identical to TRDD3. Because TCRdb records no J gene, it was assigned here through a match of the DNA to germline. The CDR3 has 22 residues. Germline V lookup: CDR1 TSWWSYY, CDR2 QGS. The V segment lost 4 bases and the J segment 1 base; nucleotides outside the gene matches: 27.

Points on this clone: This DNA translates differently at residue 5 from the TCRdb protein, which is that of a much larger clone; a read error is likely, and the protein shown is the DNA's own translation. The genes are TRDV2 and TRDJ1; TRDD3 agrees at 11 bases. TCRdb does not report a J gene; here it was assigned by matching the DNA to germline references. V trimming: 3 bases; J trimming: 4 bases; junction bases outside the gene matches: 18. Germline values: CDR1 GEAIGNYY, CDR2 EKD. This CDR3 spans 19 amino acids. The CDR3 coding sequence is TGTGCCTGTGACGTTGTCGTACCTGGGGGATACCGAGAGAGCGATAAACTCATCTTT. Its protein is CACDVVVPGGYRESDKLIF.

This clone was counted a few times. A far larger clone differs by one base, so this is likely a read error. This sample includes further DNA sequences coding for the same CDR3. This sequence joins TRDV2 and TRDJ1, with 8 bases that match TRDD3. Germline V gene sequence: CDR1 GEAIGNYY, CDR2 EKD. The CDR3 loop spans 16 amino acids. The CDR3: CACDSLLLGGYDKLIF. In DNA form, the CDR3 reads TGTGCCTGTGACAGCCTCCTACTGGGGGGGTACGATAAACTCATATTT.

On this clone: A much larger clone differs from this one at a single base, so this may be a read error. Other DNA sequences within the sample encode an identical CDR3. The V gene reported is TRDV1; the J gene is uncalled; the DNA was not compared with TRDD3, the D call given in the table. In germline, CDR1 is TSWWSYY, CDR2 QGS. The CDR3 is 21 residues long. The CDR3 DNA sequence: TGTGCTCTTGGAGAAGCGTGGGTGACCCTACCCGGCTGGGGATTCACCGATAAACTCATCTTC. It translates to CALGEAWVTLPGWGFTDKLIF.

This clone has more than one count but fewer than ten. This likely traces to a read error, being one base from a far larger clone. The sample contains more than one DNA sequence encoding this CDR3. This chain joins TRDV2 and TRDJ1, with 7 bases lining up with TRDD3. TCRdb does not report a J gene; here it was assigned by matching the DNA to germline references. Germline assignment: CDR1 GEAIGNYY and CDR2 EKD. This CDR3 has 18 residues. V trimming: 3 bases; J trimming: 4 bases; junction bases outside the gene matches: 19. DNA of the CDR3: TGTGCCTGTGACGCGCTACACGGGGAGGGATACCGCGGCGATAAACTCATCTTT. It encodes CACDALHGEGYRGDKLIF.

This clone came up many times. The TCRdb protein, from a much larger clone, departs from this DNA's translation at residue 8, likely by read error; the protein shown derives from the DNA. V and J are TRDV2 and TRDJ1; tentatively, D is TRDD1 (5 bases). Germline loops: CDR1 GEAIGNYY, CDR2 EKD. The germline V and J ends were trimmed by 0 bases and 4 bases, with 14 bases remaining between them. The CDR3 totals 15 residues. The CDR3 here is CACDTVGNRSDKLIF. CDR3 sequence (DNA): TGTGCCTGTGACACCGTTGGGAATAGAAGCGATAAACTCATCTTT.

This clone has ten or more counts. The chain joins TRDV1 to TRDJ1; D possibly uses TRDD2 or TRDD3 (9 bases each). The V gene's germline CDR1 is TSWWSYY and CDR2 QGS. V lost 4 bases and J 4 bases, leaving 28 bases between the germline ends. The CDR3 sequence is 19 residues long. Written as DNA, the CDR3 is TGTGCTCTTGGGGGCCTTCCTACCCTACTGGGGGAAGGAGGCGATAAACTCATCTTT. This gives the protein CALGGLPTLLGEGGDKLIF.

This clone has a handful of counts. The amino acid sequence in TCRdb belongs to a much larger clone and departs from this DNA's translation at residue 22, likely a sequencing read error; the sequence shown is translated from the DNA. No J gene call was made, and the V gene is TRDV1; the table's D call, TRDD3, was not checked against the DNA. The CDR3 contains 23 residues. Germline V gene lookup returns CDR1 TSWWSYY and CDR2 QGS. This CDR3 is CALGQYSVDHWGITVGDTDKLTF. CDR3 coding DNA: TGTGCTCTTGGGCAGTATTCCGTAGACCACTGGGGGATAACGGTGGGGGACACCGATAAACTCACCTTT.

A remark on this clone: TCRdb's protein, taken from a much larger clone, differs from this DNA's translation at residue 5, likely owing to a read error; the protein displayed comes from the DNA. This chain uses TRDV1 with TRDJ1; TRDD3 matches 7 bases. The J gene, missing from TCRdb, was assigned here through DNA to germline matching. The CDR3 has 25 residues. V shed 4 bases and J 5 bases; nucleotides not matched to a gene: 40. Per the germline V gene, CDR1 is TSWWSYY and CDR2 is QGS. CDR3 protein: CALGVSSTPMRPRLGSAHPADKLIF. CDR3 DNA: TGTGCTCTTGGGGTATCCAGCACTCCTATGAGGCCCCGACTGGGGTCGGCTCATCCGGCTGATAAACTCATCTTT.

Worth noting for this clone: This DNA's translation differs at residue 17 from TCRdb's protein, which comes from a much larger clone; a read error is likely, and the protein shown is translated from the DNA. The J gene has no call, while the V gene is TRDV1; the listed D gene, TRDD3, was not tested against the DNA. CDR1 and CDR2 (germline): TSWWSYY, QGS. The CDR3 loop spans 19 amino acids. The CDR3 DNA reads TGTGCTCTTGGGGACGGGCGGCATCCTCGGGGGATACGAAACCGTAAACCCATCTTT. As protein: CALGDGRHPRGIRNRKPIF.

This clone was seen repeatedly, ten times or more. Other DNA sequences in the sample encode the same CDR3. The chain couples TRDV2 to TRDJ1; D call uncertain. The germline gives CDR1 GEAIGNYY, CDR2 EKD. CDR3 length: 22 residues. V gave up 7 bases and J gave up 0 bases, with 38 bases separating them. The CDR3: CACDPLSGTVDHNTNHTDKLIF. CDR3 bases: TGTGCCTGCGACCCCTTAAGCGGAACTGTCGACCATAATACAAATCACACCGATAAACTCATCTTT.